Presented here are 8 T cell receptor beta chains from one specimen sequenced in a study of cytomegalovirus exposure and HLA in healthy donors. Sequencing was performed with immunoSEQ multiplex PCR; in TCRdb, only in-frame clones are kept and a portion is missing. There are about 130,000 clones in the sample; about 87% occur only once, and around 6% lies in the top ten. The material sequenced was PBMCs. The receptors derive from a young woman in good health and CMV-seropositive.

This chain joins TRBV21-1 and TRBJ2-1; no check of the table's D call, TRBD2, against the DNA was made. TRBV21-1 is designated a pseudogene. The CDR3 totals 18 residues. The CDR3 DNA follows: TGTGCCAGCAGCCTACTACCTCAAACGGGACTACGTATTAGTGAGCAGTTCTTC. It codes for CASSLLPQTGLRISEQFF.

The chain recombines TRBV10-2 with TRBJ2-2; D may be TRBD1 (6 bases). The CDR3 is 13 amino acids. The V gene lost 7 bases and the J gene lost 1 base, with 7 bases spanning the gap. Germline CDR1 reads WSHSY; CDR2 reads SAAADI. CDR3 in amino acids: CASMGQNTGELFF. Here the CDR3 DNA reads TGCGCCAGCATGGGACAGAACACCGGGGAGCTGTTTTTT.

The chain combines TRBV6-6 with TRBJ1-1, with D perhaps TRBD1 (5 bases). The germline V gene encodes CDR1 MNHNY and CDR2 SVGAGI (reference sequence). The CDR3 is made up of 16 amino acids. Trimming took off 2 bases at V and 0 bases at J, with 13 bases between the two ends. This CDR3 reads CASSYGPRAMNTEAFF. The CDR3 region has the DNA TGTGCCAGCAGTTACGGCCCCAGGGCTATGAACACTGAAGCTTTCTTT.

The rearrangement joins TRBV7-2 to TRBJ2-1; D call uncertain. The CDR3 has 12 amino acids. Germline V gene data show CDR1 as SGHTA and CDR2 as FQGNSA. The V end lost 2 bases, the J end lost 5 bases, and 4 bases lay between the germline ends. The DNA of the CDR3 is TGTGCCAGCAGCTTACGGGACAATGAGCAGTTCTTC. As protein: CASSLRDNEQFF.

The chain joins TRBV6-5 to TRBJ2-2, with 8 bases identical to TRBD2. Per germline, CDR1 MNHEY and CDR2 SVGAGI. The CDR3 has 15 residues. V lost 2 bases to trimming and J lost 6 bases; unmatched junction nucleotides: 5. The CDR3 is CASSYVYGGAGELFF. CDR3 bases: TGTGCCAGCAGTTACGTTTACGGGGGGGCCGGGGAGCTGTTTTTT.

The rearrangement uses TRBV5-1 and TRBJ1-1; possibly TRBD1 for D (6 bases). The CDR3 has 17 amino acids. Per germline, CDR1 SGHRS and CDR2 YFSETQ. Deletions cut 0 bases from V and 1 base from J, with 16 bases between. The CDR3 loop is CASSLAPGGWGNTEAFF. CDR3 nucleotides: TGCGCCAGCAGCTTGGCCCCTGGGGGCTGGGGGAACACTGAAGCTTTCTTT.

The chain joins TRBV27 to TRBJ2-3; a possible D gene is TRBD2 (6 bases). Germline CDR1 and CDR2: MNHEY and SMNVEV (reference sequence). This CDR3 has 14 amino acids. V dropped 5 bases and J dropped 2 bases, with 11 bases sitting between them. This CDR3 is CASSRLDNTDTQYF. In nucleotides, the CDR3 is TGTGCCAGCAGTCGACTAGACAACACAGATACGCAGTATTTT.

This clone was observed a single time. The rearrangement joins TRBV5-6 to TRBJ2-6; no clear D. The V end lost 5 bases, the J end lost 4 bases, and 7 bases lay between the germline ends. Germline V gene data show CDR1 as SGHDT and CDR2 as YYEEEE. The CDR3 spans 13 residues. The DNA of the CDR3 is TGTGCCAGCAGTCCCGCGGGGGCCAACGTCCTGACTTTC. Protein: CASSPAGANVLTF.